The clone carrying this T cell receptor beta chain came up many times. What it binds is unknown. The time point denotes: persistent/refractory GD, antithyroid drugs over 5 years with positive TRAb. Scientists built the TCR library using RNA that was extracted from PBMCs. Patients came through an endocrinology department, and that department was in Xi'an, China. Relying on iRepertoire HTBI primers and Arm-PCR of CDR3 regions, the team built TCR beta libraries. TCRdb re-called the multiplex PCR reads through MiXCR, storing one row per CDR3 protein. This sample has about 340,000 distinct CDR3 sequences, with around a fifth found just once. The sample originates from a study of regulatory T cells in long-lasting Graves disease. Overall study findings and caveats: Persistent Graves' cases showed lower TCR diversity than newly diagnosed cases. The persistent group shared around 3,000 public clonotypes, more than the 950 to 1,000 shared by new patients.

The clonotype was recovered from a female donor with Graves disease. Material: peripheral blood mononuclear cells (PBMCs), obtained when the disease was refractory, from a patient treated with antithyroid drugs.

The chain's CDR3 is CASSTGTGGGEKLFF. In nucleotides, the CDR3 is TGTGCCAGCAGTACAGGGACAGGGGGCGGTGAAAAACTGTTTTTT. The gene calls are TRBV12-3 or TRBV12-4 and TRBJ1-4, with 12 nucleotides matching TRBD1. J was trimmed by 7 bases and V by 5 bases; bases with no gene match: 5. This CDR3 contains 15 residues.